These T cell receptor beta chains were read from a single sample in a study of blood T cell repertoires in COVID-19. Method: immunoSEQ multiplex PCR; TCRdb's copy keeps in-frame clones and lacks some. This sample carries about 110,000 clones, about four fifths of them seen once, and the ten largest clones take roughly 4.1%. Sequences were obtained from peripheral blood. All receptors come from a woman aged 70 to 79 with acute or convalescent COVID-19. Both conserved end residues are part of each CDR3. The D gene is left open where the match is weak. Where a row states a size, it is once, few, many or the class of an expanded clone; other rows omit it.

>-|-|TRBV11-2|TRBJ1-1|13
TGTGCCAGCAGCTTAGTGGAGGGGCAAGGAGCTTTCTTT
CASSLVEGQGAFF
>once|-|TRBV6-5|TRBJ1-2|16
TGTGCCAGCAGTTACTCGTGGCCCCAGGGAGGATATGGCTACACCTTC
CASSYSWPQGGYGYTF
>-|TRBD2|TRBV7-9|TRBJ2-5|16
TGTGCCAGCAGCTTCGGGACTAGCGGACACCAAGAGACCCAGTACTTC
CASSFGTSGHQETQYF
>-|-|TRBV28|TRBJ1-5|13
TGTGCCAGCAGTGGCGGGCTAGGGCAGCCCCAGCATTTT
CASSGGLGQPQHF
>-|-|TRBV30|TRBJ1-2|14
TGTGCCTGGAGTGCGGACAGAGCTAACTATGGCTACACCTTC
CAWSADRANYGYTF
>-|-|TRBV30|TRBJ1-1|13
TGTGCCTGGAGTGTACGACAAGGCACTGAAGCTTTCTTT
CAWSVRQGTEAFF
>-|TRBD1|TRBV6-2/TRBV6-3|TRBJ2-1|16
TGTGCCAGCAGCCCACAAACCCAGGGGGCACGGAATGAGCAGTTCTTC
CASSPQTQGARNEQFF
>once|-|TRBV14|TRBJ1-2|14
TGTGCCAGCAGCCAAGCGGGGAAGAACTATGGCTACACCTTC
CASSQAGKNYGYTF
>once|TRBD1|TRBV5-1|TRBJ1-1|13
TGCGCCAGCAGCGGACAGGAGAACACTGAAGCTTTCTTT
CASSGQENTEAFF
>-|-|TRBV18|TRBJ2-3|15
TGTGCCAGCTCACCACGGCGGGACGTCACAGATACGCAGTATTTT
CASSPRRDVTDTQYF
>-|TRBD1|TRBV6-6|TRBJ1-5|16
TGTGCCAGCACCTACCCGACAGGGGCGGGCAATCAGCCCCAGCATTTT
CASTYPTGAGNQPQHF
>-|-|TRBV6-5|TRBJ1-5|14
TGTGCCAGTGTATACTCCTATAGCAATCAGCCCCAGCATTTT
CASVYSYSNQPQHF
>-|-|TRBV6-1|TRBJ1-5|16
TGTGCCAGCAGTGATGGCGGAAGAGCTGGCAATCAGCCCCAGCATTTT
CASSDGGRAGNQPQHF
>-|TRBD2|TRBV5-1|TRBJ2-1|17
TGCGCCAGCAGCCCATTACTAGCGGGGGGGTCCCCCAATGAGCAGTTCTTC
CASSPLLAGGSPNEQFF
>few|-|TRBV5-4|TRBJ2-7|13
TGTGCCAGCAGCCGGGATCTTTTCTACGAGCAGTACTTC
CASSRDLFYEQYF
>once|TRBD1|TRBV5-1|TRBJ2-7|18
TGCGCCAGCAGCTTGGGGGGACAGGGTTTTATCCGATCGTACGAGCAGTACTTC
CASSLGGQGFIRSYEQYF
>-|TRBD2|TRBV3-1/TRBV3-2|TRBJ2-2|16
TGTGCCAGCAGCCAGATAGCGGGACGGGGCACCGGGGAGCTGTTTTTT
CASSQIAGRGTGELFF
>-|TRBD1|TRBV30|TRBJ2-1|13
TGTGCCTGGAGTCCATGGACAGGGGATCAGCAGTTCTTC
CAWSPWTGDQQFF
>-|-|TRBV2|TRBJ2-5|11
TGTGCCAGCACCAGCCAAGAGACCCAGTACTTC
CASTSQETQYF
>few|TRBD1|TRBV5-1|TRBJ1-6|14
TGCGCCAGCAGCCTCCGGGACAGCAATTCACCCCTCCACTTT
CASSLRDSNSPLHF
>-|TRBD1|TRBV19|TRBJ2-3|14
TGTGCCAGTAGTACCCCGGGACAGGGGGATACGCAGTATTTT
CASSTPGQGDTQYF
>-|-|TRBV3-1/TRBV3-2|TRBJ1-2|13
TGTGCCAGCAGCCAAGTAGGGGGCTATGGCTACACCTTC
CASSQVGGYGYTF
>-|-|TRBV5-4|TRBJ1-3|16
TGTGCCAGCAGCCGTTACCTAGGGCAGGGGCGAAACACCATATATTTT
CASSRYLGQGRNTIYF
>-|-|TRBV18|TRBJ2-2|17
TGTGCCAGCTCACCACAGGGAACCGCGGGGAACACCGGGGAGCTGTTTTTT
CASSPQGTAGNTGELFF
>-|-|TRBV15|TRBJ1-5|14
TGTGCCACCAGCAGAGGTGGCAGGGGTCAGCCCCAGCATTTT
CATSRGGRGQPQHF
>-|-|TRBV4-1|TRBJ1-5|17
TGCGCCAGCAGCCCGACGGGGCGGGGTCGGAGCAATCAGCCCCAGCATTTT
CASSPTGRGRSNQPQHF
>-|-|TRBV18|TRBJ1-3|13
TGTGCCAGCTCACCGACAGCTGGAAACACCATATATTTT
CASSPTAGNTIYF
>-|TRBD1|TRBV7-3|TRBJ1-2|16
TGTGCCAGCAGCTTAGGGGCAGGGGCAGGGGGTAATGGCTACACCTTC
CASSLGAGAGGNGYTF
>-|-|TRBV7-8|TRBJ2-7|16
TGTGCCAGCAGCGGCGCAAGTCGCGTACAGGCCTACGAGCAGTACTTC
CASSGASRVQAYEQYF
>-|-|TRBV20-1|TRBJ2-3|14
TGCAGTGCTAGTTCTGGGGAGGGCACAGATACGCAGTATTTT
CSASSGEGTDTQYF
>few|-|TRBV9|TRBJ1-3|15
TGTGCCAGCACCAAAATGAGGGACTCTGGAAACACCATATATTTT
CASTKMRDSGNTIYF
>-|-|TRBV3-1/TRBV3-2|TRBJ1-3|16
TGTGCCAGCAGCGATTACAGGACCGCCGAGGGAAACACCATATATTTT
CASSDYRTAEGNTIYF
>-|-|TRBV19|TRBJ2-3|14
TGTGCCAGTAGTCCCCAGGGGGGCCCAGATACGCAGTATTTT
CASSPQGGPDTQYF
>-|TRBD1|TRBV15|TRBJ1-4|15
TGTGCCACCAGCCCCCGGACAGGAACTGCTGAAAAACTGTTTTTT
CATSPRTGTAEKLFF
>-|-|TRBV18|TRBJ1-4|13
TGTGCCAGCTCACCGGGAGATAGTGAAAAACTGTTTTTT
CASSPGDSEKLFF
>-|-|TRBV4-2|TRBJ1-5|17
TGTGCCAGCAGCCAAGCAACAGGGTTGGTGGGCAATCAGCCCCATCATTTT
CASSQATGLVGNQPHHF
>-|-|TRBV29-1|TRBJ1-1|13
TGCAGCGCATCGAAGACATTGAACACTGAAGCTTTCTTT
CSASKTLNTEAFF
>-|-|TRBV6-5|TRBJ1-5|13
TGTGCCAGCAGTTTACAGGGCGATCAGCCCCAGCATTTT
CASSLQGDQPQHF
>-|-|TRBV18|TRBJ1-2|13
TGTGCCAGCTCACCATCGACGGTCCCGGTGAGGACCTTC
CASSPSTVPVRTF
>-|-|TRBV2|TRBJ2-3|12
TGTGCCAGCGGGTCAGGGGAAGATACGCAGTATTTT
CASGSGEDTQYF
>few|TRBD2|TRBV3-1/TRBV3-2|TRBJ2-1|16
TGTGCCAGCAGCCAAGACAGGACTAGCACCTACAATGAGCAGTTCTTC
CASSQDRTSTYNEQFF
>-|-|TRBV29-1|TRBJ1-2|15
TGCAGCGTTGAAGACTACCGGGGATTAGAAGGGGGCTACACCTTC
CSVEDYRGLEGGYTF
>-|TRBD1|TRBV24-1|TRBJ2-3|20
TGTGCCACCAGTAACCCTCCGATTCGTCCCGGGACAGCTAGCACAGATACGCAGTATTTT
CATSNPPIRPGTASTDTQYF
>-|TRBD1|TRBV28|TRBJ1-1|19
TGTGCCAGCAGCGAAGGGATCTTTGGTAGGGGGCGTAGGGCCACTGAAGCTTTCTTT
CASSEGIFGRGRRATEAFF
>-|-|TRBV5-8|TRBJ1-6|14
TGTGCCAGCAGCTTGGGACAGAATAATTCACCCCTCCACTTT
CASSLGQNNSPLHF
>-|-|TRBV11-2|TRBJ1-2|13
TGTGCCAGCAGCTTACGGTCGAGTGGTGGCTACACCTTC
CASSLRSSGGYTF
>-|-|TRBV9|TRBJ1-2|14
TGTGCCAGCAGCGTAACAAACAGGGTTGGTGGCTACACCTTC
CASSVTNRVGGYTF
>-|-|TRBV28|TRBJ1-5|15
TGTGCCAGCAGGATGCCGACAGTTTGGAATCAGCCCCAGCATTTT
CASRMPTVWNQPQHF
>-|-|TRBV29-1|TRBJ2-7|14
TGCAGCGCGCTAGGGGGGGTGGTTCCCTACGAGCAGTACTTC
CSALGGVVPYEQYF
>-|-|TRBV4-1|TRBJ1-2|15
TGCGCCAGCAAGCGAACAGGGCTAGCTAACTATGGCTACACCTTC
CASKRTGLANYGYTF
>-|-|TRBV7-9|TRBJ2-5|13
TGTGCCAGCAGGACAGGCCTACAAGAGACCCAGTACTTC
CASRTGLQETQYF
>-|-|TRBV5-1|TRBJ2-1|14
TGCGCCAGCAGCTTGGAGGGGAACTACAATGAGCAGTTCTTC
CASSLEGNYNEQFF
>-|-|TRBV20-1|TRBJ1-1|11
TGCAGTGCTAGTACTTACGCTGAAGCTTTCTTT
CSASTYAEAFF
>-|-|TRBV7-9|TRBJ2-1|13
TGTGCCAGCAGCTCGATAGATCACAATGAGCAGTTCTTC
CASSSIDHNEQFF
>-|TRBD2|TRBV15|TRBJ2-1|20
TGTGCCACCAGCAGACCTCGGACTAGCGGGAGTGTTGCGCCCTACAATGAGCAGTTCTTC
CATSRPRTSGSVAPYNEQFF
>-|TRBD1|TRBV28|TRBJ1-2|15
TGTGCCAGCAGAGCCAGGGGGTATTCTAACTATGGCTACACCTTC
CASRARGYSNYGYTF
>-|TRBD1|TRBV18|TRBJ2-7|15
TGTGCCAGCTCACCATCGTTGGACAGGGCGAAAGAGCAGTACTTC
CASSPSLDRAKEQYF
>-|TRBD1|TRBV6-6|TRBJ1-1|17
TGTGCCAGCAGCCGAAGGACAGGGGGCGTTGGGAACACTGAAGCTTTCTTT
CASSRRTGGVGNTEAFF
>-|TRBD2|TRBV28|TRBJ2-5|16
TGTGCCAGCAGCCCAGGGACTAGCGGGCTCCAAGAGACCCAGTACTTC
CASSPGTSGLQETQYF